This TCR beta chain was documented in a study of blood T cell repertoires in COVID-19. Study-level information: Acute and convalescent COVID-19 samples came from the United States, Italy and Spain. The analysed material was cDNA or gDNA that came from T cells, B-cell-depleted T cells, or PBMCs.

Per the original methods: Estimation of nucleated cell counts relied on the amplification of reference gene primers. Profiling relied on immunoSEQ multiplex PCR, and the TCRdb table lists in-frame clones only, not all of them. For V, J and clone size, that table is used; D and trimming come from the DNA. Among fewer than 300,000 clones listed, about 70% were seen once. Germline V CDR1 and CDR2: SGHNT, YYREEE (reference sequence). J was trimmed by 6 bases and V by 4 bases; bases with no gene match: 13. The CDR3 length is 17 residues. The sequenced sample was peripheral blood. This receptor was taken from a woman aged 80 or over with acute or convalescent COVID-19. The chain recombines TRBV5-4 with TRBJ1-6, with 7 bases matching TRBD1. In DNA, the CDR3 is TGTGCCAGCAGCCCTAACAGGGGTTATTTACCTAATTCACCCCTCCACTTT. Amino acid sequence: CASSPNRGYLPNSPLHF.